The source of this T cell receptor (beta chain) is a study of blood T cells in healthy people across ages. Study results and limitations: Naive CD4+ cell counts and diversity both ran higher in long-lived than in aged donors.

It was ten milliliters of peripheral blood that were drawn from each donor. In each sample, at least 6.5 million PBMCs were isolated. A sample-barcoded 5' primer and a J-beta primer mix were used in a second PCR of roughly 7 to 11 cycles. One entry per CDR3 protein results from TCRdb running MiXCR on the 5' RACE reads. The table lists around 1,900,000 distinct CDR3 sequences, more than 35% of them singletons. As for this clonotype: Its antigen is unknown.

V lost 5 bases and J lost 1; bases outside the gene matches: 1. The CDR3 is 15 amino acids. CDR1 is MDHEN and CDR2 is SYDVKM in the germline V gene. Source material: blood. The receptor comes from a human donor in good health. V and J are TRBV28 and TRBJ2-2; the match to TRBD1 covers 10 bases. This CDR3 is CASSRTGGNTGELFF. CDR3 coding DNA: TGTGCCAGCAGTAGGACAGGGGGGAACACCGGGGAGCTGTTTTTT.